This TCR beta chain was found in a study of neurological immune-mediated disorders. Study results and limitations: On phylogenetic grouping, the repertoires of 18 of 34 multiple sclerosis patients fell within one related-CDR3 cluster, constituting a possible signature.

5'RACE with 10-nucleotide random UMIs produced the cDNA. TCRdb reanalysed the 5' RACE reads using MiXCR and keeps one entry per CDR3 protein. The data hold approximately 65,000 distinct CDR3 sequences, with about 5.2% observed a single time. Ten or more counts support this clonotype. Its antigen is not known. The TCR comes from a human donor with multiple sclerosis. The donor label of this sample is uncertain. Sequencing was carried out using PBMCs.

CDR3 in amino acids: CSARALGAFGNTIYF. The CDR3 nucleotides are TGCAGTGCTAGAGCCCTGGGGGCCTTTGGAAACACCATATATTTT. The chain employs TRBV20-1 and TRBJ1-3, with D perhaps matching TRBD1 (6 bases). Trimming cost V 1 base and J 3 bases, with 13 bases left between them. CDR1 is DFQATT, CDR2 SNEGSKA, per germline (reference sequence). This CDR3 spans 15 amino acids.